This T cell receptor (beta chain) was found in a study of glioma-infiltrating T cells after dendritic cell vaccination. Study-wide context: Samples are from glioblastoma patients in Phase I and II dendritic cell vaccine trials.

All glioblastoma patients lacked an isocitrate dehydrogenase mutation. Amplification used 60 V beta primers and 13 J beta primers. Sequenced by immunoSEQ multiplex PCR; TCRdb stores in-frame clones only, minus some. Of about 92,000 clones in the sample, around 84% are singletons; the top ten hold 15% to 17%. The clonotype originates from a human donor with glioblastoma. The sample in question was blood, obtained before dendritic cell vaccination.

The CDR3 sequence is CASSDPAASGANVLTF. CDR3 bases: TGTGCCAGCAGTGATCCGGCGGCCTCTGGGGCCAACGTCCTGACTTTC. The V gene is TRBV2, the J gene TRBJ2-6, with D unresolved. This CDR3 comprises 16 residues. V was clipped by 3 bases and J by 0 bases, with 9 bases between them. Germline V gene data show CDR1 as SNHLY and CDR2 as FYNNEI.